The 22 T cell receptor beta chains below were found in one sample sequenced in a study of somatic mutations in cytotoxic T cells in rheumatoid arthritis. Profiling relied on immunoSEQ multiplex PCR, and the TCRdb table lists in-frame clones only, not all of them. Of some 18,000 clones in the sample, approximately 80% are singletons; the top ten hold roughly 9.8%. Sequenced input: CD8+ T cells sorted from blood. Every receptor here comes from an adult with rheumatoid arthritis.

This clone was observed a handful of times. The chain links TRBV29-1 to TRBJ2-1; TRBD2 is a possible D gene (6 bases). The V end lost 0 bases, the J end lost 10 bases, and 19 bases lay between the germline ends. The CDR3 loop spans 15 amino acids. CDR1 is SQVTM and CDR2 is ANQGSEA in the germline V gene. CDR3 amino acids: CSVEDSGLGLGEQFF. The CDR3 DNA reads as TGCAGCGTTGAAGACTCGGGACTCGGCCTCGGGGAGCAGTTCTTC.

DNA of the CDR3: TGTGCCAGCAGCTTAGCGCTCCTGACTAGCGGCTCCTACGAGCAGTACTTC. Translated, it gives CASSLALLTSGSYEQYF. The chain couples TRBV7-9 to TRBJ2-7; TRBD2 matches at 9 bases. The length of the CDR3 is 17 residues. V gave up 0 bases and J gave up 0 bases; unmatched junction bases: 6. Germline V gene lookup returns CDR1 SEHNR and CDR2 FQNEAQ (reference sequence).

Written as DNA, the CDR3 is TGTGCCAGCAGTGTGGTATGGGGCGAGCAGTACTTC. Amino acid sequence: CASSVVWGEQYF. The rearrangement joins TRBV6-5 to TRBJ2-7; D is ambiguous. V gave up 5 bases and J gave up 6 bases, with 11 bases separating them. The CDR3 runs to 12 residues. Germline CDR1 MNHEY, CDR2 SVGAGI.

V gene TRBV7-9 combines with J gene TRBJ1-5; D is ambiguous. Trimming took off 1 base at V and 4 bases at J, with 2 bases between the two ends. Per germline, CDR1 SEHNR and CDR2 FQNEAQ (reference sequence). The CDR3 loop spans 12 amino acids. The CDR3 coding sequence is TGTGCCAGCAGCTTAGGGAATCAGCCCCAGCATTTT. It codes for CASSLGNQPQHF. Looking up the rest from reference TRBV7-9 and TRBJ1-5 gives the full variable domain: DTGVSQNPRHKITKRGQNVTFRCDPISEHNRLYWYRQTLGQGPEFLTYFQNEAQLEKSRLLSDRFSAERPKGSFSTLEIQRTEQGDSAMYLCASSLGNQPQHFGDGTRLSIL.

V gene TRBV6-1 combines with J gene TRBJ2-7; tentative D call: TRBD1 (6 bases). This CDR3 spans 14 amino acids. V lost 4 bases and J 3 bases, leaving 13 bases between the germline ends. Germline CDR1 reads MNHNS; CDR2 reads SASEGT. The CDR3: CASSAVRDIYEQYF. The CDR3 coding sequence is TGTGCCAGCAGTGCAGTCCGGGACATCTACGAGCAGTACTTC.

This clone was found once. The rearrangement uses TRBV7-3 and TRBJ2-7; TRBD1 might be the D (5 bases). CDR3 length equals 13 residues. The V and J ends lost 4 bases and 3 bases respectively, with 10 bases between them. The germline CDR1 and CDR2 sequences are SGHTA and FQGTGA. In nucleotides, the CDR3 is TGTGCCAGCAGCTATTCCCAGGGCTACGAGCAGTACTTC. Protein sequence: CASSYSQGYEQYF.

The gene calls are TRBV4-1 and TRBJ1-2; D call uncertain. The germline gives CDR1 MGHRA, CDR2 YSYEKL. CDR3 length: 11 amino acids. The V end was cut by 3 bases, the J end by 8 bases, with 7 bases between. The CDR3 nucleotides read TGCGCCAGCAGCCACCCTTTGGGCTACACCTTC. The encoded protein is CASSHPLGYTF.

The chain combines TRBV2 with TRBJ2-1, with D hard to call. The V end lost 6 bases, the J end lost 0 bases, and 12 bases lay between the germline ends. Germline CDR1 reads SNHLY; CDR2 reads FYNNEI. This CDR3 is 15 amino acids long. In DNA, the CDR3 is TGTGCCAGCAGCGCCGGTCACAGCTCCTACAATGAGCAGTTCTTC. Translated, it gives CASSAGHSSYNEQFF.

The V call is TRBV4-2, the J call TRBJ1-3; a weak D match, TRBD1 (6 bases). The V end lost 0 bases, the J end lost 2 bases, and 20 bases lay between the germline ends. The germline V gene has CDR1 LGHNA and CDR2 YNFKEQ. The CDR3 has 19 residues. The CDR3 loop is CASSQEGGRQAETGNTIYF. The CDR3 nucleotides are TGTGCCAGCAGCCAAGAGGGGGGGCGACAGGCGGAGACTGGAAACACCATATATTTT.

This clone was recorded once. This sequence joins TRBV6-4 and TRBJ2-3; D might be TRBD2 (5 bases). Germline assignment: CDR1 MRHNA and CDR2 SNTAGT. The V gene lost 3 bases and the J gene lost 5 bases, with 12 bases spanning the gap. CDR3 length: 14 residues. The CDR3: CASSERLAGDTQYF. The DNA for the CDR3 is TGTGCCAGCAGTGAGCGGTTGGCGGGAGATACGCAGTATTTT.

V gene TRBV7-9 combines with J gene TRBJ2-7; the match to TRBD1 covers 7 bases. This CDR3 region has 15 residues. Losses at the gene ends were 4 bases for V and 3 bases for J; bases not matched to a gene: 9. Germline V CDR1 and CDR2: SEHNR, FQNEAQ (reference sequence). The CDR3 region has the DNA TGTGCCAGCAGCTCGATTCAGGGACAGCGCTACGAGCAGTACTTC. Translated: CASSSIQGQRYEQYF. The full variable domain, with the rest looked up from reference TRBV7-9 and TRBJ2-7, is DTGVSQNPRHKITKRGQNVTFRCDPISEHNRLYWYRQTLGQGPEFLTYFQNEAQLEKSRLLSDRFSAERPKGSFSTLEIQRTEQGDSAMYLCASSSIQGQRYEQYFGPGTRLTVT.

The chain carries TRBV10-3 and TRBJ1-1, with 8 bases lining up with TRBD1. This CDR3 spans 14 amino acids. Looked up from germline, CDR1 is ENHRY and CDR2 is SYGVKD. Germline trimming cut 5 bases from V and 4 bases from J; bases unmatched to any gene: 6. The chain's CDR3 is CAISPLGQGTEAFF. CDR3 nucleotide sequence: TGTGCCATCAGTCCTCTCGGACAGGGCACTGAAGCTTTCTTT.

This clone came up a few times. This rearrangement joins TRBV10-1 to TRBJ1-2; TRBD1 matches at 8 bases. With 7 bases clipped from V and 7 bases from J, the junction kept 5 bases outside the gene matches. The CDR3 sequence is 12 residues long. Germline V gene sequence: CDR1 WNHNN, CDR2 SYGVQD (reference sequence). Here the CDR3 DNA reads TGCGCCAGCATTGGACAGGGTTGTGGCTACACCTTC. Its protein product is CASIGQGCGYTF.

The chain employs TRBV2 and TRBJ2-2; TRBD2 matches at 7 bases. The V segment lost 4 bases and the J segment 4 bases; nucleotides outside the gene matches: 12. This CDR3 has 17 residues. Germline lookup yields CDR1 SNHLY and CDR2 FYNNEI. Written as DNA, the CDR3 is TGTGCCAGCAGTGTTGGGCCTAGCGGTTGGGCCACCGGGGAGCTGTTTTTT. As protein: CASSVGPSGWATGELFF. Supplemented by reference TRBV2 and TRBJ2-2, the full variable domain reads EPEVTQTPSHQVTQMGQEVILRCVPISNHLYFYWYRQILGQKVEFLVSFYNNEISEKSEIFDDQFSVERPDGSNFTLKIRSTKLEDSAMYFCASSVGPSGWATGELFFGEGSRLTVL.

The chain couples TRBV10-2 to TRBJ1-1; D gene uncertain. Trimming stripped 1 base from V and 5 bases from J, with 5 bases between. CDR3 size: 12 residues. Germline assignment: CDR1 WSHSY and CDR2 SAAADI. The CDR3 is CASSELRTEAFF. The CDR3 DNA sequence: TGCGCCAGCAGTGAGTTACGGACTGAAGCTTTCTTT.

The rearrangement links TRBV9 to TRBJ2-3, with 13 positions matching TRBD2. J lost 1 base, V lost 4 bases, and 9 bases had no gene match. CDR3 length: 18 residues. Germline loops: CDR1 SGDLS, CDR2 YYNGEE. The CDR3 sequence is CASSLPLAGGPGTDTQYF. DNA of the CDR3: TGTGCCAGCAGCCTCCCACTAGCGGGGGGGCCGGGCACAGATACGCAGTATTTT.

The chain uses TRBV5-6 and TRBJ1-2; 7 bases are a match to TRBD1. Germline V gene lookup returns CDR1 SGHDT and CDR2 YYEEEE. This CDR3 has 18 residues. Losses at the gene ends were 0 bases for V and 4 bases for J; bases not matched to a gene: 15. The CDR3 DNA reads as TGTGCCAGCAGCTTGGGACTCAGGGGGACTGGTGTCAGCTATGGCTACACCTTC. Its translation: CASSLGLRGTGVSYGYTF.

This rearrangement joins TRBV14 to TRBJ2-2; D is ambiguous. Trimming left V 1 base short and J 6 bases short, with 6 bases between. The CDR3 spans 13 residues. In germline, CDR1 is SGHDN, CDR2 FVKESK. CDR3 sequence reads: CASSQVNPGELFF. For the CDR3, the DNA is TGTGCCAGCAGCCAAGTTAACCCCGGGGAGCTGTTTTTT.

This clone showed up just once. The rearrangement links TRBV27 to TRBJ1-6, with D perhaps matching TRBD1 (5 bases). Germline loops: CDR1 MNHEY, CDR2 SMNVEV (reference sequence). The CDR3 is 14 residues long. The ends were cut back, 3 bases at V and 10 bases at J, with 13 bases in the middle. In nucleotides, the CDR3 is TGTGCCAGCAGTTTGCCAGGGAAGGGGTCACCCCTCCACTTT. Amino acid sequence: CASSLPGKGSPLHF.

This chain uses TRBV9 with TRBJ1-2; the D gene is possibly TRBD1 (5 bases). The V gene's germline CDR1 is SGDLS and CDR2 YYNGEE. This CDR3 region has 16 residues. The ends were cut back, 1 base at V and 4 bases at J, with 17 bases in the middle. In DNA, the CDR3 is TGTGCCAGCAGCGTATTTGAGAGAGACAGTCCCTATGGCTACACCTTC. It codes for CASSVFERDSPYGYTF.

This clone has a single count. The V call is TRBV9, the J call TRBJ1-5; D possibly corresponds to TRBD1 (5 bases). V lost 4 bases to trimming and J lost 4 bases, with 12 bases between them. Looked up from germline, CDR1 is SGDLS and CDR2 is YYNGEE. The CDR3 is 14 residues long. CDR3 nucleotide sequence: TGTGCCAGCAGCCCGGGGGGTGGGAATCAGCCCCAGCATTTT. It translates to CASSPGGGNQPQHF. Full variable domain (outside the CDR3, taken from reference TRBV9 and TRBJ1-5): DSGVTQTPKHLITATGQRVTLRCSPRSGDLSVYWYQQSLDQGLQFLIQYYNGEERAKGNILERFSAQQFPDLHSELNLSSLELGDSALYFCASSPGGGNQPQHFGDGTRLSIL.

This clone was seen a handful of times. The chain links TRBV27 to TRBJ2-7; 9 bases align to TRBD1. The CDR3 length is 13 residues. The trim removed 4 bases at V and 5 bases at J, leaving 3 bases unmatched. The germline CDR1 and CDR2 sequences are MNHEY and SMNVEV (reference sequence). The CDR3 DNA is TGTGCCAGCAGTTGGGACAGGGTCAACGAGCAGTACTTC. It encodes CASSWDRVNEQYF.